The T cell receptor (beta chain) under discussion was sequenced for a study of blood T cell repertoires in COVID-19. The method was immunoSEQ multiplex PCR; TCRdb's version includes in-frame clones alone and lacks a portion of them. The sample holds 150,000 to 200,000 clones, roughly four fifths seen once. CDR1 and CDR2 (germline): LNHDA, SQIVND (reference sequence). V was clipped by 4 bases and J by 2 bases, with 15 bases between them. The CDR3 spans 17 residues. The TCR was taken from a man aged 60 to 69 with active or convalescent COVID-19. This chain joins TRBV19 and TRBJ2-6; weak D call: TRBD2 (7 bases). Sequencing was done on a sample of peripheral blood. CDR3 bases: TGTGCCAGTAGTACGGGGGGCGCGTTCCCTGGGGCCAACGTCCTGACTTTC. It yields the protein CASSTGGAFPGANVLTF.